A selection of T cell receptor beta chains follows, all from one sample in a study of long-term antiretroviral therapy in people with HIV. TCRdb's copy holds only in-frame clones and misses some; the assay was immunoSEQ multiplex PCR. The sample includes roughly 21,000 clones, 65% to 90% of them seen just once. The specimen comprised unsorted PBMCs, sampled 0.1 years before starting antiretroviral therapy. All receptors derive from a man aged 35 to 55 with HIV. The conserved cysteine and the conserved F or W are not part of the CDR3 here.

cdr3_length v_call cdr3_aa
12 TRBV7-8 ATTSWGANYGYT
13 TRBV5-1 ASSLGGGINQPQH
12 TRBV5-5 ASRPGTGSYEQY
13 TRBV5-6 ASSRRRDCFYEQY
13 TRBV7-6 ASSRLTSGSYEQY
11 TRBV4-3 ASRGPNTGELF
17 TRBV9 ASSVAGGPGQGLSYEQY
18 TRBV19 ASKRQGSPGSGRAINEQF
13 TRBV4-3 ASSQDIGSFYTQY
11 TRBV7-2 ASSPSRERGYT
11 TRBV6-5 ASSYGENYGYT
12 TRBV5-1 ASSLGQTQETQY
12 TRBV7-9 ASSHGRRGETQY
9 TRBV30 AWSVWGEQY
11 TRBV7-9 ASRGSGVYGYT
12 TRBV29-1 SVKGQGVNQPQH
12 TRBV5-1 ASRLVPSYNEQF
11 TRBV12-5 ASGSAEYGELF
11 TRBV7-2 ASSLGVQGSAF
14 TRBV6-4 ASSDSGGSGADTQY
14 TRBV4-3 ASSHRTGTGTGELF
10 TRBV30 ATRTGVYEQY
12 TRBV5-6 ASSFWDRRTEAF
12 TRBV18 ASSGQGAFETQY
12 TRBV5-4 ASTKDSRGETQY
16 TRBV13 ASSLGLTALSNTGELF
12 TRBV7-9 ASSLVDRAYEQY
13 TRBV28 ASSLITGKGVTQY
11 TRBV25-1 ASAQQGAGEQY
13 TRBV28 ASPPPRGRVTEAF
13 TRBV4-2 ASSTYGGGVYEQY
13 TRBV4-3 ASSEGQTGSEKLF
13 TRBV9 ASSLLGDGRETQY
12 TRBV19 ASSTLRTGREQY
10 TRBV10-3 AISESLNEQF
12 TRBV10-3 AISDPGVQETQY
11 TRBV10-3 AIRGGQQYEQY
13 TRBV27 ASSLLANLGYGYT
12 TRBV19 ASSITGSPNEQY
11 TRBV6-6 AARSGSYNEQF
13 TRBV6-6 ASSALAGGQETQY
12 TRBV5-4 ASSPLPGDYGYT
11 TRBV6-4 ASSPLGMGGYT
13 TRBV5-8 ASSSGARVTEKLF
13 TRBV19 ASSRQGDRLYEQY
13 TRBV7-2 ASSLEGQGIYGYT
15 TRBV19 ASSMPRASSQRETQY
10 TRBV19 ASSTVVGEQF
12 TRBV6-5 ASSYRQGPYEQY
11 TRBV19 ASSIGGSQPQH
10 TRBV7-9 ASSLIRREQF
14 TRBV11-3 ASSLGTSGRRNEQF